This TCR beta chain was documented in a study of metastatic and nonmetastatic thyroid tumors. This clone was recorded many times. The CDR3 loop spans 15 amino acids. Germline V gene sequence: CDR1 SGDLS, CDR2 YYNGEE. V lost 3 bases, J lost 5 bases, and 10 bases stayed unmatched. TCRdb re-clonotyped the PCR reads via MiXCR. The table has about 45,000 clones, roughly 4% seen once. All patients were untreated before thyroid surgery. The sample taken for sequencing was blood. This receptor was taken from a female donor with papillary thyroid cancer or a benign thyroid nodule (not recorded which). Some clones in this sample may be carry-over from other donors' samples. This sequence joins TRBV9 and TRBJ2-7, with 8 bases matching TRBD2. The CDR3 nucleotides are TGTGCCAGCAGCGGAACCGGGACTAGTATCCACGAGCAGTACTTC. Amino acids: CASSGTGTSIHEQYF. Variable domain in full (rest from reference TRBV9 and TRBJ2-7): DSGVTQTPKHLITATGQRVTLRCSPRSGDLSVYWYQQSLDQGLQFLIQYYNGEERAKGNILERFSAQQFPDLHSELNLSSLELGDSALYFCASSGTGTSIHEQYFGPGTRLTVT.